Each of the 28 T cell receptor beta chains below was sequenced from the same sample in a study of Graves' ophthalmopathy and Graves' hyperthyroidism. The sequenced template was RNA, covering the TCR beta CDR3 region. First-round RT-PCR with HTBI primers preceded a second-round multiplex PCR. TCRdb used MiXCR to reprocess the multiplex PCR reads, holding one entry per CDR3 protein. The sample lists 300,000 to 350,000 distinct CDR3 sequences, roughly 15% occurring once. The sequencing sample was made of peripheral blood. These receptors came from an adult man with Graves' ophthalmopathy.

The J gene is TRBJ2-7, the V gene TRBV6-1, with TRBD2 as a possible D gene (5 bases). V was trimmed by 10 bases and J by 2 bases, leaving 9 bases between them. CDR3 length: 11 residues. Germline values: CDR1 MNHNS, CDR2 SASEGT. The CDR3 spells CATTGTYEQYF. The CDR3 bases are TGTGCCACCACGGGAACCTACGAGCAGTACTTC.

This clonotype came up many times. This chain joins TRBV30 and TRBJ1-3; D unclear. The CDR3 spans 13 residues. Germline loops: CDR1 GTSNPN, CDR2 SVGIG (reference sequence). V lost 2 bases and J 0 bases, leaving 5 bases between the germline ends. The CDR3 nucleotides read TGTGCCTGGAGTCCGATCTCTGGAAACACCATATATTTT. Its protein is CAWSPISGNTIYF.

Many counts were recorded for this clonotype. The CDR3 nucleotides read TGTGCCAGCAGCTTTGATTTAGTGGGTAACTATGGCTACACCTTC. Encoded protein: CASSFDLVGNYGYTF. The chain employs TRBV7-9 and TRBJ1-2, with no clear D. Per the germline V gene, CDR1 is SEHNR and CDR2 is FQNEAQ (reference sequence). V was cut by 3 bases and J by 1 base, with 12 bases left in between. The CDR3 has 15 amino acids.

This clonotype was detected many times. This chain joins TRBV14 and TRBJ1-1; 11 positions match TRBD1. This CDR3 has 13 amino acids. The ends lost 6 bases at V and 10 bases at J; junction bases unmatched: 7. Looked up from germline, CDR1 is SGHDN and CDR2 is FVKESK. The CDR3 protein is CASSFGQGARAFF. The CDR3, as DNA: TGTGCCAGCAGTTTCGGACAGGGGGCGCGAGCTTTCTTT.

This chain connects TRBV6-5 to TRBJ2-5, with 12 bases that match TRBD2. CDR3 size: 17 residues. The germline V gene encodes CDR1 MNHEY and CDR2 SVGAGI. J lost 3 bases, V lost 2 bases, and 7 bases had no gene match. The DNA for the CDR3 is TGTGCCAGCAGTTACCCTACTAGCGGGAGGAGAAAAGAGACCCAGTACTTC. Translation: CASSYPTSGRRKETQYF.

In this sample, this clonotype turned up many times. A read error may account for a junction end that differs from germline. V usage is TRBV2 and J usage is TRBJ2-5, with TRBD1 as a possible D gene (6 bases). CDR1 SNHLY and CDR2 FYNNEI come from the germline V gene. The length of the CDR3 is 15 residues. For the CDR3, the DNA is TGTACCAGCACTTCCCCCTCAGGGGACGCAGAGACCCAGTACTTC. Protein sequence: CTSTSPSGDAETQYF.

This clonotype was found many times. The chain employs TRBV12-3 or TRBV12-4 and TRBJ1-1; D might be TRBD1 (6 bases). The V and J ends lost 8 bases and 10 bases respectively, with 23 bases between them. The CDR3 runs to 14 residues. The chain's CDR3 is CASGSTGTLAGAFF. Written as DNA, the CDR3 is TGTGCCAGCGGTAGTACAGGGACCTTGGCAGGAGCTTTCTTT.

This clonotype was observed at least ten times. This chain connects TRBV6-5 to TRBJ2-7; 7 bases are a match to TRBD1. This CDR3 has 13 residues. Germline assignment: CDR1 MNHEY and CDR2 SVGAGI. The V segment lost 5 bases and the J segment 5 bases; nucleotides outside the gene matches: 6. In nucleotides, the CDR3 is TGTGCCAGCAGTAGACAGGGAACCCACGAGCAGTACTTC. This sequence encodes CASSRQGTHEQYF.

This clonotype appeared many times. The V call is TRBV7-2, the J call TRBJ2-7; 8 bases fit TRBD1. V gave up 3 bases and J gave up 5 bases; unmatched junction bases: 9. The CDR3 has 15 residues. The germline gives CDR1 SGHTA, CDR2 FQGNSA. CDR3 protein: CASSFAYRGVDEQYF. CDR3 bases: TGTGCCAGCAGCTTCGCCTACAGGGGGGTGGACGAGCAGTACTTC.

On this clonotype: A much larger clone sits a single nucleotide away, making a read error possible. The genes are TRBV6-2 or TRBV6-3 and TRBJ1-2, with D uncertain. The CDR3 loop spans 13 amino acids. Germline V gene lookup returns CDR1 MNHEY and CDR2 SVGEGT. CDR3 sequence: CASRATANYGYIF. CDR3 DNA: TGTGCCAGCAGAGCGACGGCTAACTATGGCTACATCTTC.

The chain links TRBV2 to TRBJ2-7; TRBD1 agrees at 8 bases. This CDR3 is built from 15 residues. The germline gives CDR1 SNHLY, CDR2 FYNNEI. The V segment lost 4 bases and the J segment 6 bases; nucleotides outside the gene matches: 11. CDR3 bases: TGTGCCAGCAGTGGATCGGCAGGGGGCTTTCGCGAGCAGTACTTC. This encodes CASSGSAGGFREQYF.

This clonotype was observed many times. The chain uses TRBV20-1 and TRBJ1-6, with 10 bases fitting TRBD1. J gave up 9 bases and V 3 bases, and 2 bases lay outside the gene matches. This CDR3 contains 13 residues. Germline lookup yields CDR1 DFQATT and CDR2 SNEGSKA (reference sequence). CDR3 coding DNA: TGCAGTGCTAGCGGGGACAGGGGTTCACCCCTCCACTTT. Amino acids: CSASGDRGSPLHF.

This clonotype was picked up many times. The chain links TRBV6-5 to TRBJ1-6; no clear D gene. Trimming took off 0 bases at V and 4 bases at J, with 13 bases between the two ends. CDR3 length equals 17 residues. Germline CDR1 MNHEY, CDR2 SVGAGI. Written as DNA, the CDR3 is TGTGCCAGCAGTTACTCGATCTTCTCCCCGTATAATTCACCCCTCCACTTT. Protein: CASSYSIFSPYNSPLHF.

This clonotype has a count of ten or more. In nucleotides, the CDR3 is TGCGCCAGCAGCTTGGTGGCAAGGGCTATACAAGAGACCCAGTACTTC. Translating gives CASSLVARAIQETQYF. V is TRBV5-1 and J is TRBJ2-5; D is ambiguous. V lost 0 bases and J lost 2, with 14 bases in between. Germline lookup yields CDR1 SGHRS and CDR2 YFSETQ. There are 16 residues in the CDR3.

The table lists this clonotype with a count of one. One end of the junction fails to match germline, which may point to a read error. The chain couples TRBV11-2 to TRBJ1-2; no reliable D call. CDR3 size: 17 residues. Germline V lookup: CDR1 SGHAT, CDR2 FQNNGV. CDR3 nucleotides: TGTGCCAGCAGCTTGGGAAAAAACCTGGATTTTGAAGTTGGCTACAACTTC. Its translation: CASSLGKNLDFEVGYNF.

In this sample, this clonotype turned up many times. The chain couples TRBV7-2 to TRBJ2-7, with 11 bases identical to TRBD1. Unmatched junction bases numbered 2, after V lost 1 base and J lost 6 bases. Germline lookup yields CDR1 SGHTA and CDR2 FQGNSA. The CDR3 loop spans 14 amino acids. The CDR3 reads CASSLGGQGGEQYF. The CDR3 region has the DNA TGTGCCAGCAGCTTAGGGGGACAGGGGGGCGAGCAGTACTTC.

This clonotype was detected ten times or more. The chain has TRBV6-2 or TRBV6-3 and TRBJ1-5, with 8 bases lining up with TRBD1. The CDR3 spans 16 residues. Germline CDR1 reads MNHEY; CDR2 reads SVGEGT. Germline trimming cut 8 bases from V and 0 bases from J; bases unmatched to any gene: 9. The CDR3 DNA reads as TGTGCCAGCTTACCGGGACAGGCGTATAGCAATCAGCCCCAGCATTTT. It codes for CASLPGQAYSNQPQHF.

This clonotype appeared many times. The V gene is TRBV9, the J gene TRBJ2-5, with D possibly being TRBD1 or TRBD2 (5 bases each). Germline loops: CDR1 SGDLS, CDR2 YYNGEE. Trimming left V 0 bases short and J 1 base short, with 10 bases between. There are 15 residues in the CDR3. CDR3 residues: CASSVGGGSQETQYF. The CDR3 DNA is TGTGCCAGCAGCGTAGGTGGGGGATCCCAAGAGACCCAGTACTTC.

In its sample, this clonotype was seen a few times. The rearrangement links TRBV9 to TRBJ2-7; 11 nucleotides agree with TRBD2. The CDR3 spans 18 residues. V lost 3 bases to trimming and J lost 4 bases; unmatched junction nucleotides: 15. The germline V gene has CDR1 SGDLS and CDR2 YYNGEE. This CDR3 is CASSARELAGVGAYEQYF. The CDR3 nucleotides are TGTGCCAGCAGCGCTCGCGAACTAGCGGGAGTCGGGGCTTACGAGCAGTACTTC.

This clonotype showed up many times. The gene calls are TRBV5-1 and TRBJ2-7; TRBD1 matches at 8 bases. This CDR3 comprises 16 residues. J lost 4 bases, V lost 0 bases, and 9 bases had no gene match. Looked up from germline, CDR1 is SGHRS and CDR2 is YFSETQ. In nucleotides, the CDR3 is TGCGCCAGCAGCTTGGAGCCCGACAGGGGTGTGTACGAGCAGTACTTC. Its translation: CASSLEPDRGVYEQYF.

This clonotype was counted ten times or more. The CDR3 reads CSAPRDSAIVHEQYF. In DNA form, the CDR3 reads TGCAGTGCTCCCAGGGATTCGGCTATAGTACACGAGCAGTACTTC. J is TRBJ2-7 and V is TRBV20-1, with a tentative D call TRBD1 (5 bases). Germline V gene data show CDR1 as DFQATT and CDR2 as SNEGSKA (reference sequence). This CDR3 contains 15 residues. The V gene lost 5 bases and the J gene lost 5 bases, with 22 bases spanning the gap.

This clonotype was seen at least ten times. The chain's CDR3 is CASSGSTQGYTF. CDR3 DNA sequence: TGTGCCAGCAGCGGGAGCACGCAAGGCTACACCTTC. This chain uses TRBV2 with TRBJ1-2; D is uncertain. V was shortened by 6 bases and J by 8 bases, with 13 bases between the two germline ends. Per germline, CDR1 SNHLY and CDR2 FYNNEI. The CDR3 has 12 amino acids.

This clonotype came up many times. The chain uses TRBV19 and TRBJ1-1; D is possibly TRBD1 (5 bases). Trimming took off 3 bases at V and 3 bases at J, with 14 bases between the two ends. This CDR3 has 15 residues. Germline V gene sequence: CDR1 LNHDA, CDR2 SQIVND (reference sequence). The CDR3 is CASSMVAGRDTEAFF. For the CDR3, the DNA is TGTGCCAGTAGTATGGTGGCAGGGAGGGACACTGAAGCTTTCTTT.

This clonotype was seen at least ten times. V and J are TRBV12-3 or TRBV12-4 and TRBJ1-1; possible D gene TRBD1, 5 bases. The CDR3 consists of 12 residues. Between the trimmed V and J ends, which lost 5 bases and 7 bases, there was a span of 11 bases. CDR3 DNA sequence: TGTGCCAGCAGTGGCGGGGGGAGTGAAGCTTTCTTT. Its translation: CASSGGGSEAFF.

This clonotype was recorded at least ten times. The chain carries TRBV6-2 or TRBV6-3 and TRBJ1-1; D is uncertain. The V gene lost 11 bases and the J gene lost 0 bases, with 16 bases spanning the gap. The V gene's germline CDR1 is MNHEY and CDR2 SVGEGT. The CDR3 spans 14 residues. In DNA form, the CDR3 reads TGTGCCGCTCGTTACCCAGCAGTGAACACTGAAGCTTTCTTT. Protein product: CAARYPAVNTEAFF.

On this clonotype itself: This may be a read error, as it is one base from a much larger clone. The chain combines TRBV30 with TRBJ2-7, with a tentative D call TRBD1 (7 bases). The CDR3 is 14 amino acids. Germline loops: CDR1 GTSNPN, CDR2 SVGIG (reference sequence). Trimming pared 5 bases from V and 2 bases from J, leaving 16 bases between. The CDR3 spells CAWAGMTGPYEQYF. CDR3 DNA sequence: TGTGCCTGGGCGGGGATGACAGGGCCCTACGAGCAGTACTTC.

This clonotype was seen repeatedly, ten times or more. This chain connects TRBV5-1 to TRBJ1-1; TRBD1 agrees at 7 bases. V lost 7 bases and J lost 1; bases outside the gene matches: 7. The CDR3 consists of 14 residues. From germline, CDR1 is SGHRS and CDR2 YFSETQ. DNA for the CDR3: TGCGCCAGCGTGAAGGGACAGCAGAACACTGAAGCTTTCTTT. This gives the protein CASVKGQQNTEAFF.

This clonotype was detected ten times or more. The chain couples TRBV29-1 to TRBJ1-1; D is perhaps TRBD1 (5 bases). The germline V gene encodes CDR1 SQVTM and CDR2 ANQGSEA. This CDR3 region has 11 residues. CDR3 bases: TGCAGTACTGGAGGGGCCGAAGAAGCTTTCTTT. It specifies CSTGGAEEAFF.